Listed below are T cell receptor beta chains from one sample, sequenced in a study of CD8+CD57+ T cells in acquired aplastic anemia. In TCRdb, the reads were re-called with MiXCR into one record per CDR3 protein. The table records around 500,000 distinct CDR3 sequences, about a third of them present only once. The sequencing input was sorted CD4+, CD8+, or CD8+CD57+ T cells (not recorded which) from PBMCs. The receptor source for this set is a human donor with aplastic anemia. The CDR3 runs from the conserved cysteine through the conserved F or W. The D gene is left open where the match is weak. Size tells how often a clone was seen (once, few, many) or the class of an expanded clone, and some rows leave it out.

v_gene: TRBV15; j_gene: TRBJ2-7; abundance: many; d_gene: NA; CDR3nt: TGTGCCACCAGCAGAGATTCGGCGGGCGTCGAGCAGTACTTC; CDR3aa: CATSRDSAGVEQYF
v_gene: TRBV7-2; j_gene: TRBJ1-3; abundance: many; d_gene: NA; CDR3nt: TGTGCCAGCAGCTTATCCACTGGGACGGACGGAAACACCATATATTTT; CDR3aa: CASSLSTGTDGNTIYF
v_gene: TRBV7-2; j_gene: TRBJ1-1; abundance: NA; d_gene: NA; CDR3nt: TGTGCCAGCAGCATCGGTGTATACCGTGAAGCTTTCTTT; CDR3aa: CASSIGVYREAFF
v_gene: TRBV19; j_gene: TRBJ1-2; abundance: NA; d_gene: NA; CDR3nt: TGTGCCAGTAATGGAAACGATGACTATGGCTACACCTTC; CDR3aa: CASNGNDDYGYTF
v_gene: TRBV18; j_gene: TRBJ2-7; abundance: once; d_gene: NA; CDR3nt: TGTGCCAGCTCACACTCTGGCGGCGACGAGCAGTACTTC; CDR3aa: CASSHSGGDEQYF
v_gene: TRBV20-1; j_gene: TRBJ2-7; abundance: few; d_gene: TRBD1; CDR3nt: TGCAGTGCCGAAGCAGGGGGAAGCTACGAGCAGTACTTC; CDR3aa: CSAEAGGSYEQYF
v_gene: TRBV27; j_gene: TRBJ1-2; abundance: NA; d_gene: NA; CDR3nt: TGTGCCAGCAGTTCTACCGACTTGCGGGGCTACACCTTC; CDR3aa: CASSSTDLRGYTF
v_gene: TRBV9; j_gene: TRBJ1-2; abundance: NA; d_gene: NA; CDR3nt: TGTGCCAGCAGCGTACAAGACAGCTATGGCAACACCTTC; CDR3aa: CASSVQDSYGNTF
v_gene: TRBV10-3; j_gene: TRBJ2-7; abundance: once; d_gene: NA; CDR3nt: TGTGCCGGCAAAGGGCAGGACTACGAGCAGTACTTC; CDR3aa: CAGKGQDYEQYF
v_gene: TRBV20-1; j_gene: TRBJ1-2; abundance: NA; d_gene: TRBD1; CDR3nt: TGCAGTGCTAGCAGCTCCGACAGGGCTTCCACCTTC; CDR3aa: CSASSSDRASTF
v_gene: TRBV10-3; j_gene: TRBJ1-1; abundance: many; d_gene: TRBD1; CDR3nt: TGTGCCATCAGGGGACAGGAGAACACTGAAGCTTTCTTT; CDR3aa: CAIRGQENTEAFF
v_gene: TRBV7-8; j_gene: TRBJ2-5; abundance: many; d_gene: TRBD2; CDR3nt: TGTGCCAGCAGCTTATCTGCTAGCGGGCAAGAGACCCAGTACTTC; CDR3aa: CASSLSASGQETQYF
v_gene: TRBV20-1; j_gene: TRBJ2-7; abundance: NA; d_gene: TRBD1; CDR3nt: TGCAGTGCTGGTGACAGGGGCGAGCAGTACTTC; CDR3aa: CSAGDRGEQYF
v_gene: TRBV7-8; j_gene: TRBJ1-1; abundance: many; d_gene: NA; CDR3nt: TGTGCCAGCAGCCCAGGGAGCAGGGAGAGTGAAGCTTTCTTT; CDR3aa: CASSPGSRESEAFF
v_gene: TRBV10-3; j_gene: TRBJ2-5; abundance: NA; d_gene: TRBD2; CDR3nt: TGTGCCATCAGTGAGTCGATACTAGCGGGAGAGACCCAGTACTTC; CDR3aa: CAISESILAGETQYF
v_gene: TRBV15; j_gene: TRBJ2-1; abundance: many; d_gene: TRBD2; CDR3nt: TGTGCCACCAGCAGGAGGGAGGGGAACTACAATGAGCAGTTCTTC; CDR3aa: CATSRREGNYNEQFF
v_gene: TRBV5-1; j_gene: TRBJ1-2; abundance: NA; d_gene: TRBD1; CDR3nt: TGCGCCAGCAGCTTAACAGGGGAAGAGGAGGATGGCTACACCTTC; CDR3aa: CASSLTGEEEDGYTF
v_gene: TRBV7-2; j_gene: TRBJ1-4; abundance: few; d_gene: TRBD1; CDR3nt: TGTGCCAGCAGCTTGGGGACAGGGGGTAAAGTGTTTTTT; CDR3aa: CASSLGTGGKVFF
v_gene: TRBV20-1; j_gene: TRBJ2-7; abundance: many; d_gene: NA; CDR3nt: TGCAGTGCTAGAGGGCCACGGGGTCTCGAGCAGTACTTC; CDR3aa: CSARGPRGLEQYF
v_gene: TRBV20-1; j_gene: TRBJ2-3; abundance: NA; d_gene: NA; CDR3nt: TGCAGTGCTAGAAAGCGCCCCGCTTTTAGCACAGATACGCAGTATTTT; CDR3aa: CSARKRPAFSTDTQYF
v_gene: TRBV24-1; j_gene: TRBJ1-2; abundance: many; d_gene: NA; CDR3nt: TGTGCCACCAGTGATCCCACCCCGACATTTAACTATGGCTACACCTTC; CDR3aa: CATSDPTPTFNYGYTF
v_gene: TRBV29-1; j_gene: TRBJ1-1; abundance: many; d_gene: NA; CDR3nt: TGCAGCGTTGCTAATGGGCACACTGAAGCTTTCTTT; CDR3aa: CSVANGHTEAFF
v_gene: TRBV7-2; j_gene: TRBJ2-1; abundance: NA; d_gene: NA; CDR3nt: TGTGCCAGCAGCTCAACGGGACCCGTTTCTGGTGAGCAGTTCTTC; CDR3aa: CASSSTGPVSGEQFF
v_gene: TRBV12-3/TRBV12-4; j_gene: TRBJ1-1; abundance: NA; d_gene: NA; CDR3nt: TGTGCCAGCACCGCGGTGGGGAACACTGAAGCTTTCTTT; CDR3aa: CASTAVGNTEAFF
v_gene: TRBV10-3; j_gene: TRBJ2-7; abundance: many; d_gene: NA; CDR3nt: TGTGCCATCAGTGAGCTTTCCGGCGGACAGTACTTC; CDR3aa: CAISELSGGQYF
v_gene: TRBV5-6; j_gene: TRBJ2-7; abundance: NA; d_gene: TRBD2; CDR3nt: TGTGCCAGCAGGGGAAGCGGGGGGTCCTACGAGCAGTACTTC; CDR3aa: CASRGSGGSYEQYF
v_gene: TRBV15; j_gene: TRBJ1-6; abundance: many; d_gene: TRBD1; CDR3nt: TGTGCCACCAGCAGAGACAGGGGGGCGAATTCACCCCTCCACTTT; CDR3aa: CATSRDRGANSPLHF
v_gene: TRBV30; j_gene: TRBJ1-2; abundance: few; d_gene: TRBD1; CDR3nt: TGTGCCTGGGGACAGGGGTATGGCTACACCTTC; CDR3aa: CAWGQGYGYTF
v_gene: TRBV7-2; j_gene: TRBJ2-3; abundance: NA; d_gene: NA; CDR3nt: TGTGCCAGCAGCTTAGGTGTGGGAGATACGCAGTATTTT; CDR3aa: CASSLGVGDTQYF
v_gene: TRBV7-2; j_gene: TRBJ1-2; abundance: many; d_gene: NA; CDR3nt: TGTGCCAGCAGCTTAGGACCCAACAGGCTCTATGGCTACACCTTC; CDR3aa: CASSLGPNRLYGYTF
v_gene: TRBV11-3; j_gene: TRBJ1-2; abundance: many; d_gene: NA; CDR3nt: TGTGCCAGCAGAAGGACAGAGTCTGGAAACTATGGCTACACCTTC; CDR3aa: CASRRTESGNYGYTF
v_gene: TRBV24-1; j_gene: TRBJ1-5; abundance: NA; d_gene: NA; CDR3nt: TGTGCCACCGGCACAGATAGCAATCAGCCCCAGCATTTT; CDR3aa: CATGTDSNQPQHF
v_gene: TRBV15; j_gene: TRBJ2-7; abundance: NA; d_gene: TRBD2; CDR3nt: TGTGCCACGCGAGCGGGGGGCTCCTCCTACGAGCAGTACTTC; CDR3aa: CATRAGGSSYEQYF
v_gene: TRBV7-3; j_gene: TRBJ2-1; abundance: many; d_gene: TRBD2; CDR3nt: TGTGCCAGCAGCGCCAAGGGACTAGCGGGAGCCAATGAGCAGTTCTTC; CDR3aa: CASSAKGLAGANEQFF
v_gene: TRBV10-3; j_gene: TRBJ2-5; abundance: few; d_gene: NA; CDR3nt: TGTGCCGTCAGTGAGAGGCCGGAGACGGTCCAGTACTTC; CDR3aa: CAVSERPETVQYF
v_gene: TRBV11-1; j_gene: TRBJ1-6; abundance: few; d_gene: NA; CDR3nt: TGTGCCAGCAGCTTATGGGGTTTATCCTATAATTCACCCCTCCACTTT; CDR3aa: CASSLWGLSYNSPLHF
v_gene: TRBV7-8; j_gene: TRBJ2-1; abundance: few; d_gene: TRBD1; CDR3nt: TGTGCCAGCAGTATAACAGGGGACGCCTACAATGAGCAGTTCTTC; CDR3aa: CASSITGDAYNEQFF
v_gene: TRBV15; j_gene: TRBJ2-5; abundance: NA; d_gene: NA; CDR3nt: TGTGCCACCAGCAGGGGGGCGGATTCCGAGACCCAGTACTTC; CDR3aa: CATSRGADSETQYF
v_gene: TRBV10-1; j_gene: TRBJ2-1; abundance: few; d_gene: NA; CDR3nt: TGTGCCAGCAGCGCAGGGGGAGGGATTACCTGCAATGAGCAGTTCTTC; CDR3aa: CASSAGGGITCNEQFF
v_gene: TRBV2; j_gene: TRBJ1-1; abundance: many; d_gene: TRBD1; CDR3nt: TGTGCCAGCAGTCCCGGACAGGTGAACACTGAAGCTTTCTTT; CDR3aa: CASSPGQVNTEAFF
v_gene: TRBV9; j_gene: TRBJ2-1; abundance: NA; d_gene: TRBD2; CDR3nt: TGTGCCAGCAGCGTAGCTGACGCGGGAGGGAATGAGCAGTTCTTC; CDR3aa: CASSVADAGGNEQFF
v_gene: TRBV24-1; j_gene: TRBJ2-3; abundance: many; d_gene: NA; CDR3nt: TGTGCCACCAGTATCCGGACTAGCACAGATACGCAGTATTTT; CDR3aa: CATSIRTSTDTQYF
v_gene: TRBV7-3; j_gene: TRBJ2-3; abundance: few; d_gene: NA; CDR3nt: TGTGCCAGCAGCTTTAGGGGGGGGGACACAGATACGCAGTATTTT; CDR3aa: CASSFRGGDTDTQYF
v_gene: TRBV20-1; j_gene: TRBJ2-3; abundance: NA; d_gene: TRBD2; CDR3nt: TGCAGTGCTAGTAGAGCTAGCGGGGGCACAGATACGCAGTATTTT; CDR3aa: CSASRASGGTDTQYF